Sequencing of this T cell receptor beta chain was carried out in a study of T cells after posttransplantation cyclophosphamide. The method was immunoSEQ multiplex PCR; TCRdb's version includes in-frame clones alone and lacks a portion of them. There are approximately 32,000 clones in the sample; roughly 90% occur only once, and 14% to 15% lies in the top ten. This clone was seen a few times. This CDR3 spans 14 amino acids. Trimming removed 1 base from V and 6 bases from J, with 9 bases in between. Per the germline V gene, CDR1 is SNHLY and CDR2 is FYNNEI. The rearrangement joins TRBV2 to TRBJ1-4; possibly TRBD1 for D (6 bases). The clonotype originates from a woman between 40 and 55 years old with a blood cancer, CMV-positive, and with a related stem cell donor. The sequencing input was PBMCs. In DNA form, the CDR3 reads TGTGCCAGCAGTGAAGACAGGGTCGATGAAAAACTGTTTTTT. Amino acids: CASSEDRVDEKLFF. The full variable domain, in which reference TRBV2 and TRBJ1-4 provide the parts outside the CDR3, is EPEVTQTPSHQVTQMGQEVILRCVPISNHLYFYWYRQILGQKVEFLVSFYNNEISEKSEIFDDQFSVERPDGSNFTLKIRSTKLEDSAMYFCASSEDRVDEKLFFGSGTQLSVL.